This is a list of T cell receptor beta chains from one sample in a study of memory CD4+ T cells and cytomegalovirus serostatus. Sequenced by immunoSEQ multiplex PCR; TCRdb stores in-frame clones only, minus some. The sample holds 80,000 or so clones, under 80% seen once. The sample consisted of memory CD4+ T cells from blood. These receptors came from an adult in good health and CMV-seropositive. Both conserved end residues are part of each CDR3. The D gene is left open where the match is weak.

>TRBV27|TRBJ2-3|11|NA
CASSFGDTQYF
>TRBV6-1|TRBJ2-5|15|TRBD2
CASSDYRGGGETQYF
>TRBV30|TRBJ2-5|12|TRBD2
CAWWGGRETQYF
>TRBV7-2|TRBJ2-2|15|NA
CASRSPGGWAGELFF
>TRBV29-1|TRBJ1-1|11|NA
CSVERGAEAFF
>TRBV14|TRBJ1-1|13|NA
CASSGGRNTEAFF
>TRBV5-4|TRBJ2-7|14|NA
CASSRGSSPYEQYF
>TRBV5-1|TRBJ2-5|12|NA
CASTDSQETQYF
>TRBV2|TRBJ2-1|13|TRBD2
CASLAGPYNEQFF
>TRBV7-2|TRBJ2-3|15|TRBD2
CASSLASGGTDTQYF
>TRBV19|TRBJ1-5|14|NA
CASRKGIVGQPQHF
>TRBV28|TRBJ1-6|13|NA
CASTRGVGSPLHF
>TRBV27|TRBJ1-1|14|NA
CASSPFDRNTEAFF
>TRBV2|TRBJ2-6|15|NA
CASGDVSSGANVLTF
>TRBV5-4|TRBJ2-3|16|NA
CASSLAGAPSTDTQYF
>TRBV7-9|TRBJ2-1|14|NA
CASDQAGSYNEQFF
>TRBV5-1|TRBJ2-5|15|TRBD1
CASSGWGQGYETQYF
>TRBV19|TRBJ1-2|16|TRBD1
CASSTFRQGVNYGYTF
>TRBV12-5|TRBJ1-2|16|NA
CASGFPGGGTNYGYTF
>TRBV18|TRBJ2-1|16|NA
CASSPGGSRPYNEQFF
>TRBV2|TRBJ2-3|17|TRBD2
CASRRLAGGLGADTQYF
>TRBV2|TRBJ2-3|12|NA
CASGTHTDTQYF
>TRBV28|TRBJ1-1|13|NA
CASSLGGAAEAFF
>TRBV5-6|TRBJ2-6|16|NA
CASSILTLQGVNVLTF
>TRBV7-2|TRBJ1-2|13|TRBD1
CASSRGQGVAYTF
>TRBV29-1|TRBJ1-6|13|NA
CSVGDAANSPLHF
>TRBV30|TRBJ2-1|13|TRBD2
CAWSAGGGDEQFF
>TRBV5-1|TRBJ2-5|15|TRBD1
CASILSGTGEETQYF
>TRBV12-2|TRBJ1-3|18|NA
CASRREGTQYPGGNTIYF
>TRBV28|TRBJ1-6|15|NA
CASSLDAGPSAPLHF
>TRBV19|TRBJ2-5|13|NA
CASSITREETQYF
>TRBV14|TRBJ1-1|17|NA
CASSQGTLGRGGTEAFF
>TRBV19|TRBJ1-5|17|TRBD1
CASSIRKTGLSNQPQHF
>TRBV18|TRBJ1-2|14|NA
CASSPQGSNYGYTF
>TRBV21-1|TRBJ1-2|18|NA
CASSKGPGRAAPYGGYTF
>TRBV5-1|TRBJ1-3|14|TRBD1
CASSLGDRGNTIYF
>TRBV1|TRBJ2-2|13|NA
CTSSPALGGELFF
>TRBV6-5|TRBJ2-1|15|TRBD2
CASSPSGSGYNEQFF
>TRBV6-1|TRBJ1-2|12|NA
CASRAGRDGYTF
>TRBV6-5|TRBJ1-3|16|TRBD1
CASSYFGQGSGNTIYF
>TRBV11-2|TRBJ1-3|16|NA
CASSPSGSRSGNTIYF
>TRBV25-1|TRBJ2-2|14|NA
CASSEWGGTGELFF
>TRBV5-1|TRBJ1-1|13|NA
CASSSAQGTEAFF